The source of this T cell receptor (beta chain) is a study of PD-L1 blockade in urothelial cancer. About the research overall: About 90% of the roughly 29 patients comprised males who had bladder-origin urothelial cancer. The median T cell count in blood samples was more than 140,000.

The CDR3 runs to 15 residues. In germline, CDR1 is LNHDA, CDR2 SQIVND (reference sequence). V was clipped by 3 bases and J by 0 bases; unmatched bases: 3. Sequencing was performed with immunoSEQ multiplex PCR; in TCRdb, only in-frame clones are kept and a portion is missing. Of 72,000 or so clones listed, approximately 86% are singletons. Time point denoted: pretreatment peripheral blood. This receptor was identified in a man aged 60 to 69 with urothelial cancer. The material was PBMCs, obtained around atezolizumab (anti-PD-L1) treatment. The rearrangement uses TRBV19 and TRBJ2-3, with 7 nucleotides matching TRBD1. CDR3 DNA: TGTGCCAGTAGTATTAGGACAGGTAGCACAGATACGCAGTATTTT. This gives the protein CASSIRTGSTDTQYF.